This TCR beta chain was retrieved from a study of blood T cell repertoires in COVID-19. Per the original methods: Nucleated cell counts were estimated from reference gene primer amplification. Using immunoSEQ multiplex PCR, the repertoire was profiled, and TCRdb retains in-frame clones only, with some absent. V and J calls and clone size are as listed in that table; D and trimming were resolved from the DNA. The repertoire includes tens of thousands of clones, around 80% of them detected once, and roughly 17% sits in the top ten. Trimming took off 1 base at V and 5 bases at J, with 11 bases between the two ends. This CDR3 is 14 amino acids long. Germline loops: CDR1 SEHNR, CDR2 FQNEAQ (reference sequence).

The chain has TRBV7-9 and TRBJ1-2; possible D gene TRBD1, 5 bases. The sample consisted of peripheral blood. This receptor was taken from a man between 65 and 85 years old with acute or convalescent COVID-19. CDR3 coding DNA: TGTGCCAGCAGCTTAGGGGGGGTCTCATATGGCTACACCTTC. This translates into CASSLGGVSYGYTF.